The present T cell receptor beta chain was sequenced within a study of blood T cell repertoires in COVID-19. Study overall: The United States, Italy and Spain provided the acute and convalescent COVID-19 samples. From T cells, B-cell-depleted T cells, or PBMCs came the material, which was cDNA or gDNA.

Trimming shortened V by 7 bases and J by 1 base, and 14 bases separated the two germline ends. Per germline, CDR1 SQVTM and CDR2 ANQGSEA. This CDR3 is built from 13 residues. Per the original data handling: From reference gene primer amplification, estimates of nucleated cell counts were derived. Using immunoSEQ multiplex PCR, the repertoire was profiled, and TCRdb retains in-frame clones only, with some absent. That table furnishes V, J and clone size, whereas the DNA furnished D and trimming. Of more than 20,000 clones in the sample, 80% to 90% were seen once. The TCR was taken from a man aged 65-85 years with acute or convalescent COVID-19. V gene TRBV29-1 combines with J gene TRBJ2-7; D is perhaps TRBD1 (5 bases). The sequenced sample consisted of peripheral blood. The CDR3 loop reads CSALTDSSYEQYF. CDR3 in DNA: TGCAGCGCCCTGACAGATTCTTCCTACGAGCAGTACTTC.